This T cell receptor beta chain was identified in a study of regulatory T cells in long-lasting Graves disease. Study as a whole: Over-5-year antithyroid drug use with positive TSH receptor antibodies defined persistent Graves' disease in the study.

This clonotype came up a few times. iRepertoire HTBI primers and Arm-PCR of CDR3 regions built TCR beta libraries. TCRdb re-called the multiplex PCR reads with MiXCR, one entry per CDR3 protein. The sample shows approximately 400,000 distinct CDR3 sequences, about 20% of them seen only once. Regarding time point: persistent/refractory GD, antithyroid drugs over 5 years with positive TRAb. RNA from PBMCs was the source of the TCR library. EDTA tubes collected nine milliliters of peripheral blood. The sequenced sample was peripheral blood mononuclear cells (PBMCs), obtained when the disease was refractory, from a patient treated with antithyroid drugs. This TCR derives from a female donor with Graves disease.

CDR3 protein: CASSLGLAGELGEQYF. The CDR3 coding sequence is TGTGCCAGCAGCTTAGGACTAGCGGGGGAATTAGGGGAGCAGTACTTC. The V call is TRBV7-9, the J call TRBJ2-7; the match to TRBD2 covers 12 bases. The CDR3 contains 16 residues. Germline V gene sequence: CDR1 SEHNR, CDR2 FQNEAQ (reference sequence). With V trimmed by 1 base and J by 7 bases, 8 bases remained unmatched.